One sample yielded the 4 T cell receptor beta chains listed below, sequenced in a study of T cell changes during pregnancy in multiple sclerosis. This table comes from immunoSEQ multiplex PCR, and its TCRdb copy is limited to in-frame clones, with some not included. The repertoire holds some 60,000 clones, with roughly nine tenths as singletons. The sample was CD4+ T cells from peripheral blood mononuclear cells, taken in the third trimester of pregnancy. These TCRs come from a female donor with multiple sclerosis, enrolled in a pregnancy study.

The CDR3 loop is CASRRETGRSTIYF. The CDR3 DNA reads TGTGCCAGCAGGAGGGAGACAGGGAGAAGCACCATATATTTT. This sequence joins TRBV2 and TRBJ1-3; 7 bases line up with TRBD1. Germline V gene sequence: CDR1 SNHLY, CDR2 FYNNEI. V trimming: 6 bases; J trimming: 9 bases; junction bases outside the gene matches: 11. The CDR3 is made up of 14 amino acids.

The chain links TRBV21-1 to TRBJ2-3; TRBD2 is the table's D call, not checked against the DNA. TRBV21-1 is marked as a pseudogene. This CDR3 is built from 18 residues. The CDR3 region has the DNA TGTGCCAGCGTAATACTAGCGGGAGATCACCCTAGCACAGATACGCAGTATTTT. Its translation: CASVILAGDHPSTDTQYF.

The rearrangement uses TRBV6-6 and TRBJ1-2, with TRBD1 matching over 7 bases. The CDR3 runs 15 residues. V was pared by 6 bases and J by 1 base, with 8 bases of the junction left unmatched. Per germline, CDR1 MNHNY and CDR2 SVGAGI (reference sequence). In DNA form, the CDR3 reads TGTGCCAGCAGGCCCCCGGGACAGATTAACTATGGCTACACCTTC. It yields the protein CASRPPGQINYGYTF.

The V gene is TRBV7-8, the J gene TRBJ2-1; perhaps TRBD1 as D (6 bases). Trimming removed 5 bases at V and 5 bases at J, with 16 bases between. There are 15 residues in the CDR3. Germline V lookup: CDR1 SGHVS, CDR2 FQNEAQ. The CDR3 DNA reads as TGTGCCAGCAGCCACAGGGAAGGAGAGAACAATGAGCAGTTCTTC. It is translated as CASSHREGENNEQFF.